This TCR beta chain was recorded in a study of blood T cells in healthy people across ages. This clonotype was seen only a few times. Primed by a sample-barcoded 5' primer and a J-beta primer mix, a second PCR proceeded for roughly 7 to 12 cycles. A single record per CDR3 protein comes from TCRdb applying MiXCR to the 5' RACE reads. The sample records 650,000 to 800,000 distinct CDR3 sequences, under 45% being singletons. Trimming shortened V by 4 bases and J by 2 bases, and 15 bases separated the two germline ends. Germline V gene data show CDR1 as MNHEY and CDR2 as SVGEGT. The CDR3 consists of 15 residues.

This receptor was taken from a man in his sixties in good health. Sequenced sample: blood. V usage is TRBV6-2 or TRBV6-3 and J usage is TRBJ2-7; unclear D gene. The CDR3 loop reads CASSSSGDTTYEQYF. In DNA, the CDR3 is TGTGCCAGCAGTTCCTCCGGCGACACGACCTACGAGCAGTACTTC.